This T cell receptor beta chain originates from a study of blood T cell repertoires in COVID-19. Using immunoSEQ multiplex PCR, the repertoire was profiled, and TCRdb retains in-frame clones only, with some absent. The data show about 88,000 clones, about 84% seen once. The CDR3 is made up of 14 amino acids. What was sequenced was peripheral blood. The J gene is TRBJ2-1, the V gene TRBV21-1; TRBD2 is taken as the D call from the table, unchecked against the DNA. TRBV21-1 represents a pseudogene. This sequence was found in a woman aged 70-85 years with acute or convalescent COVID-19. The CDR3 DNA is TGTGCCAGCAGCAAGGGGGGTCCGAGTAATGAGCAGTTCTTC. Protein: CASSKGGPSNEQFF.